These 24 T cell receptor beta chains originate from one sample sequenced in a study of cytomegalovirus exposure and HLA in healthy donors. The primer mix had 60 Vbeta and 13 Jbeta primers. The protocol was immunoSEQ multiplex PCR, while the TCRdb copy is restricted to in-frame clones and leaves out a portion. The sample yields 200,000 or so clones, approximately 85% seen once. Sequenced sample: PBMCs. Receptors originate from a woman aged 45 to 65 in good health and CMV-seropositive.

The chain joins TRBV25-1 to TRBJ2-4, with 9 bases fitting TRBD1. This CDR3 region has 15 residues. Trimming took 1 base from V and 12 from J; bases not matched to a gene: 10. Looked up from germline, CDR1 is MGHDK and CDR2 is SYGVNS. CDR3 protein: CASSELGTGLDSQYF. The CDR3, as DNA: TGTGCCAGCAGTGAATTGGGGACAGGGTTGGACAGTCAGTACTTC.

The rearrangement links TRBV12-5 to TRBJ1-4, with 8 nucleotides matching TRBD1. The CDR3 is made up of 19 amino acids. With V trimmed by 1 base and J by 2 bases, 12 bases remained unmatched. Germline CDR1 and CDR2: LGHNT and FRNRAP. The CDR3: CASGLAGQDNAVTNEKLFF. Written as DNA, the CDR3 is TGTGCTAGTGGTTTGGCGGGACAGGACAACGCGGTTACTAATGAAAAACTGTTTTTT.

This sequence joins TRBV29-1 and TRBJ2-1, with TRBD2 matching 10 bases. J gave up 6 bases and V 6 bases, and 5 bases lay outside the gene matches. Germline lookup yields CDR1 SQVTM and CDR2 ANQGSEA. The CDR3 covers 13 residues. The CDR3 here is CSVTRTSGNEQFF. For the CDR3, the DNA is TGCAGCGTCACGAGGACTAGCGGCAATGAGCAGTTCTTC.

DNA for the CDR3: TGTGCCAGCAGCCCAGGACAGGGTCCCCACGAGCAGTACTTC. It codes for CASSPGQGPHEQYF. The chain couples TRBV9 to TRBJ2-7, with 8 bases aligning to TRBD1. CDR1 is SGDLS and CDR2 is YYNGEE in the germline V gene. The CDR3 is 14 amino acids. V lost 4 bases, J lost 5 bases, and 8 bases stayed unmatched.

The V call is TRBV7-2, the J call TRBJ2-1, with TRBD1 matching 7 bases. Germline CDR1 SGHTA, CDR2 FQGNSA. V lost 5 bases, J lost 5 bases, and 9 bases stayed unmatched. The CDR3 runs 15 residues. CDR3 DNA: TGTGCCAGCAGCCCCCAACCAGGGACAGACAATGAGCAGTTCTTC. Translating gives CASSPQPGTDNEQFF.

V gene TRBV18 combines with J gene TRBJ1-1; D is possibly TRBD1 (6 bases). The germline gives CDR1 KGHSH, CDR2 LQKENI. CDR3 size: 14 residues. V was pared by 3 bases and J by 1 base, with 9 bases between. For the CDR3, the DNA is TGTGCCAGCTCACCGATGGACAGGAACACTGAAGCTTTCTTT. This gives the protein CASSPMDRNTEAFF.

The gene calls are TRBV7-8 and TRBJ2-4; 7 positions match TRBD2. Trimming removed 7 bases from V and 0 bases from J; junction bases left unmatched: 12. CDR1 is SGHVS, CDR2 FQNEAQ, per germline. The length of the CDR3 is 17 residues. The chain's CDR3 is CASTPGGGILAKNIQYF. DNA for the CDR3: TGTGCCAGCACCCCGGGGGGAGGGATACTAGCCAAAAACATTCAGTACTTC.

The chain is built from TRBV6-5 and TRBJ1-2; no firm D call. The CDR3 loop spans 13 amino acids. Trimming cost V 2 bases and J 8 bases, with 12 bases left between them. Germline V lookup: CDR1 MNHEY, CDR2 SVGAGI. The CDR3: CASSYRRVGGYTF. The DNA of the CDR3 is TGTGCCAGCAGTTACAGGCGGGTAGGCGGCTACACCTTC.

This clone was detected only a few times. This rearrangement joins TRBV6-6 to TRBJ2-1, with D maybe TRBD1 (5 bases). V was pared by 8 bases and J by 10 bases, with 24 bases between. The CDR3 sequence is 15 residues long. The germline gives CDR1 MNHNY, CDR2 SVGAGI (reference sequence). The CDR3 nucleotides are TGTGCCAGCGGAGAAGGGGTCTATTACCCCTCGGAGCAGTTCTTC. Its protein is CASGEGVYYPSEQFF.

The chain carries TRBV25-1 and TRBJ1-4, with 8 bases that match TRBD1. Germline CDR1 reads MGHDK; CDR2 reads SYGVNS. V dropped 2 bases and J dropped 6; count of bases not matched to a gene: 8. The CDR3 contains 16 residues. CDR3 DNA: TGTGCCAGCAGTGAACACGCAGGACAGGGCCATGAAAAACTGTTTTTT. Protein sequence: CASSEHAGQGHEKLFF.

This clone was recorded only once. The V and J genes are TRBV11-2 and TRBJ2-2; D is possibly TRBD2 (5 bases). The CDR3 has 14 amino acids. V was cut by 1 base and J by 7 bases, with 10 bases left in between. CDR1 is SGHAT, CDR2 FQNNGV, per germline. CDR3 nucleotides: TGTGCCAGCAGCTTAGCTGGGAGTAACGGGGAGCTGTTTTTT. This codes for CASSLAGSNGELFF. Based on the CDR3 plus reference TRBV11-2 and TRBJ2-2, the full variable domain is EAGVAQSPRYKIIEKRQSVAFWCNPISGHATLYWYQQILGQGPKLLIQFQNNGVVDDSQLPKDRFSAERLKGVDSTLKIQPAKLEDSAVYLCASSLAGSNGELFFGEGSRLTVL.

The rearrangement uses TRBV7-9 and TRBJ1-1, with TRBD1 matching 10 bases. This CDR3 is 14 amino acids long. The germline gives CDR1 SEHNR, CDR2 FQNEAQ (reference sequence). V gave up 5 bases and J gave up 8 bases; unmatched junction bases: 8. CDR3 amino acids: CASSQSRDRGEAFF. CDR3 in DNA: TGTGCCAGCAGCCAATCACGGGACAGGGGCGAAGCTTTCTTT.

This clone was recorded once. The chain recombines TRBV28 with TRBJ1-1; D might be TRBD1 (6 bases). Germline CDR1 is MDHEN and CDR2 is SYDVKM. There are 14 residues in the CDR3. Deletions cut 6 bases from V and 10 bases from J, with 21 bases between. The CDR3, as DNA: TGTGCCAGCAGCGGTGGATGGTGGGGGCCGGGAGCTTTCTTT. It is translated as CASSGGWWGPGAFF.

The chain recombines TRBV27 with TRBJ1-5; 8 positions agree with TRBD1. CDR1 and CDR2 (germline): MNHEY, SMNVEV (reference sequence). This CDR3 has 13 amino acids. V lost 2 bases to trimming and J lost 7 bases; unmatched junction nucleotides: 1. CDR3 nucleotides: TGTGCCAGCAGTTTAACAGGGGGGCAGCCCCAGCATTTT. As protein: CASSLTGGQPQHF.

The chain recombines TRBV6-6 with TRBJ1-4, with 8 bases lining up with TRBD1. The V segment lost 6 bases and the J segment 9 bases; nucleotides outside the gene matches: 9. The V gene's germline CDR1 is MNHNY and CDR2 SVGAGI (reference sequence). The CDR3 contains 14 residues. CDR3 region: CASSPTGVNQKLFF. In DNA form, the CDR3 reads TGTGCCAGCAGCCCGACAGGGGTCAACCAAAAACTGTTTTTT.

The chain recombines TRBV7-2 with TRBJ1-5; TRBD1 aligns across 7 bases. The CDR3 is 15 amino acids. The junction had 8 bases not matched to a gene; V was cut back by 5 bases and J by 4 bases. Looked up from germline, CDR1 is SGHTA and CDR2 is FQGNSA. CDR3 sequence: CASSLAGQVNQPQHF. CDR3 nucleotides: TGTGCCAGCAGCCTCGCCGGACAGGTGAATCAGCCCCAGCATTTT.

The chain recombines TRBV11-2 with TRBJ1-1; tentatively, D is TRBD1 (6 bases). V was pared by 5 bases and J by 3 bases, with 13 bases between. The CDR3 sequence is 14 residues long. Per the germline V gene, CDR1 is SGHAT and CDR2 is FQNNGV. The CDR3 loop reads CASSDGTFDTEAFF. CDR3 bases: TGTGCCAGCAGCGACGGGACATTCGACACTGAAGCTTTCTTT.

The rearrangement links TRBV11-2 to TRBJ2-5; 10 bases align to TRBD2. Germline values: CDR1 SGHAT, CDR2 FQNNGV. The V gene end was trimmed by 2 bases and the J gene end by 5 bases; junction bases not matched to a gene: 5. This CDR3 has 15 amino acids. As DNA, the CDR3 is TGTGCCAGCAGCTTAAGGCTAGCGGGGGAGGAGACCCAGTACTTC. Amino acid sequence: CASSLRLAGEETQYF.

The rearrangement uses TRBV7-2 and TRBJ1-2; D perhaps matches TRBD1 (5 bases). Germline V gene sequence: CDR1 SGHTA, CDR2 FQGNSA. This CDR3 is 15 amino acids long. V was cut by 4 bases and J by 3 bases, with 15 bases left in between. CDR3 region: CASSSAGRTDYGYTF. The CDR3 nucleotides are TGTGCCAGCAGCTCTGCGGGGCGTACAGACTATGGCTACACCTTC.

The chain joins TRBV6-1 to TRBJ2-5, with 7 positions matching TRBD2. J was trimmed by 2 bases and V by 7 bases; bases with no gene match: 4. Germline values: CDR1 MNHNS, CDR2 SASEGT. This CDR3 region has 13 residues. Here the CDR3 DNA reads TGTGCCAGCACCAGGACTAGTCAAGAGACCCAGTACTTC. It is translated as CASTRTSQETQYF.

Only one count was recorded for this clone. The rearrangement joins TRBV11-2 to TRBJ1-1; D call uncertain. The V gene's germline CDR1 is SGHAT and CDR2 FQNNGV. The ends were cut back, 5 bases at V and 5 bases at J, with 15 bases in the middle. The length of the CDR3 is 14 residues. CDR3 protein: CASSPALSGTEAFF. CDR3 coding DNA: TGTGCCAGCAGCCCGGCCTTGTCGGGGACTGAAGCTTTCTTT.

This rearrangement joins TRBV5-1 to TRBJ2-7, with a tentative D call TRBD2 (5 bases). Looked up from germline, CDR1 is SGHRS and CDR2 is YFSETQ. V gave up 5 bases and J gave up 2 bases, with 17 bases separating them. The CDR3 is made up of 15 amino acids. The CDR3, as DNA: TGCGCCAGCAGTGTGTCGCAGCGGCAGACCTACGAGCAGTACTTC. Encoded protein: CASSVSQRQTYEQYF.

This clone was counted once. This sample also contains other DNA sequences that code for the same CDR3. The V and J genes are TRBV5-4 and TRBJ1-4; perhaps TRBD1 as D (6 bases). Germline loops: CDR1 SGHNT, CDR2 YYREEE (reference sequence). Deletions cut 4 bases from V and 0 bases from J, with 10 bases between. The CDR3 is 15 amino acids. The CDR3 reads CASSLGGSTNEKLFF. CDR3 nucleotide sequence: TGTGCCAGCAGCCTGGGGGGCTCAACTAATGAAAAACTGTTTTTT.

The chain uses TRBV25-1 and TRBJ2-7, with D possibly matching TRBD1 (6 bases). The CDR3 extends over 13 amino acids. Between the trimmed V and J ends, which lost 2 bases and 3 bases, there was a span of 8 bases. Germline V gene sequence: CDR1 MGHDK, CDR2 SYGVNS. As DNA, the CDR3 is TGTGCCAGCAGTGAAGCAGGGGTCTACGAGCAGTACTTC. It specifies CASSEAGVYEQYF.